This section outlines one T cell receptor beta chain sequence together with its context. Its target is not known. The sample originates from a study of blood T cells in healthy people across ages. Overall study findings and caveats: In the absence of known donor CMV status, changes in expanded clonotypes were possibly confounded.

With a J-beta primer mix and a sample-barcoded 5' primer, a second PCR ran roughly 6 to 11 cycles. A template-switch adaptor containing 12 random nucleotides labeled each cDNA molecule. TCRdb re-called the 5' RACE reads through MiXCR, storing one row per CDR3 protein. Altogether approximately 800,000 distinct CDR3 sequences are present, approximately 55% being singletons, with the ten largest covering around 40%. V was pared by 6 bases and J by 6 bases, with 18 bases between. From germline, CDR1 is SQVTM and CDR2 ANQGSEA. CDR3 length equals 13 residues. The sequence was obtained from a man older than 75 in good health. This chain uses TRBV29-1 with TRBJ2-7; TRBD2 is a possible D gene (6 bases). Sequencing was done on a sample of blood. This CDR3 reads CSVGTGTFAEQYF. In DNA form, the CDR3 reads TGCAGCGTCGGGACTGGGACTTTTGCCGAGCAGTACTTC.